This TCR beta chain was identified during a study of blood T cell repertoires in COVID-19. Study-level background: Samples of COVID-19 (acute and convalescent) were obtained from the United States, Italy and Spain. T cells, B-cell-depleted T cells, or PBMCs provided the cDNA or gDNA that served as material.

The CDR3 contains 17 residues. V was trimmed by 7 bases and J by 1 base, leaving 20 bases between them. CDR1 and CDR2 from the germline V gene are LGHDT and YNNKEL (reference sequence). In the original analysis: Amplified reference gene primers provided the basis for estimating nucleated cell counts. TCRdb keeps only in-frame clones here, not all; method: immunoSEQ multiplex PCR. V and J calls and clone size are as listed in that table; D and trimming were resolved from the DNA. The sample contains over 250,000 clones, approximately 85% of which appear only once. This clone was detected only once. The sequenced sample was peripheral blood. The chain uses TRBV3-1 (or the pseudogene TRBV3-2) and TRBJ1-3; no reliable D call. The sequence was obtained from a man aged 50 to 60 with active or convalescent COVID-19. The CDR3 here is CASTLSRSSWSGNTIYF. The CDR3 DNA reads TGTGCCAGCACCCTAAGTAGGAGCTCCTGGTCTGGAAACACCATATATTTT.